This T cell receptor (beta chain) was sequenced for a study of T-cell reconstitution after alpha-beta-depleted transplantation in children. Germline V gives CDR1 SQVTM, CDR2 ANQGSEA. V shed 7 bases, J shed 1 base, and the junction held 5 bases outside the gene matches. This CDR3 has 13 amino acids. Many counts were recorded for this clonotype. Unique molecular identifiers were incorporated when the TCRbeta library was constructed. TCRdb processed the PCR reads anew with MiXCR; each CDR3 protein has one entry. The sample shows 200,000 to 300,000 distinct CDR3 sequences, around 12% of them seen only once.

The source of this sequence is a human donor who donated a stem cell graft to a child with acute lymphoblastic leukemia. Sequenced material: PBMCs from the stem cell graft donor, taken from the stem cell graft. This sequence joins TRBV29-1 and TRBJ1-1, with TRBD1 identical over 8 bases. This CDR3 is CSAWTGTNTEAFF. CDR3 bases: TGCAGCGCTTGGACAGGGACGAACACTGAAGCTTTCTTT.